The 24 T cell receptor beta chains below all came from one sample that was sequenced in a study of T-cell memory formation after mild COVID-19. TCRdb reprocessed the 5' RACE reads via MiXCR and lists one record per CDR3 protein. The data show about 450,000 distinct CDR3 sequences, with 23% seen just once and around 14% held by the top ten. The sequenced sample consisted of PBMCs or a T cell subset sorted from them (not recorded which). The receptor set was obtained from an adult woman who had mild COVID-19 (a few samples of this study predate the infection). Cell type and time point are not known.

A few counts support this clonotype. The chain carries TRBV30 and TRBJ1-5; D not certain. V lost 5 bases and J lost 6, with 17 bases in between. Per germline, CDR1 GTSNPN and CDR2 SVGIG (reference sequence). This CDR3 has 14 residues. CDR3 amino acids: CAWGGPGGSQPQHF. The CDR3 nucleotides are TGTGCCTGGGGAGGCCCCGGAGGGAGTCAGCCCCAGCATTTT.

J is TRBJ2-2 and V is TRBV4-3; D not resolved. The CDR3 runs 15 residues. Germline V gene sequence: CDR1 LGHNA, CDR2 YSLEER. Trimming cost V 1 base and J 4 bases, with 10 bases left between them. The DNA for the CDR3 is TGCGCCAGCAGCCAAGGCGGCAGTGGCACCGGGGAGCTGTTTTTT. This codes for CASSQGGSGTGELFF.

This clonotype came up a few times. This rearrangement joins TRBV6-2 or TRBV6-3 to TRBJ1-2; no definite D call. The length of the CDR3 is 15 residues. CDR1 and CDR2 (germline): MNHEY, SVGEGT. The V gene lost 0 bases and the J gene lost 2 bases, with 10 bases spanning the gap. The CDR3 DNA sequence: TGTGCCAGCAGTTACTCTGGCAGGAGAAACTATGGCTACACCTTC. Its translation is CASSYSGRRNYGYTF.

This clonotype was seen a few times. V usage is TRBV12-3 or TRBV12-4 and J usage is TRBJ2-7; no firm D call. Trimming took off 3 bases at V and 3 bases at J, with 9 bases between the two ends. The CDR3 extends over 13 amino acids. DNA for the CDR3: TGTGCCAGCAGTTTCGGCGAAAACTACGAGCAGTACTTC. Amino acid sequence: CASSFGENYEQYF.

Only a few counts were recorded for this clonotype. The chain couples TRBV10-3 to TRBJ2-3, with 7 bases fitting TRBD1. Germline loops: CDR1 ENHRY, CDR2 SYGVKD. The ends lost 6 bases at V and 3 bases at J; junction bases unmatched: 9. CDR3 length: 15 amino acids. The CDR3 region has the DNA TGTGCCATCAGAGACCAGGGGGATGGGACAGATACGCAGTATTTT. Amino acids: CAIRDQGDGTDTQYF.

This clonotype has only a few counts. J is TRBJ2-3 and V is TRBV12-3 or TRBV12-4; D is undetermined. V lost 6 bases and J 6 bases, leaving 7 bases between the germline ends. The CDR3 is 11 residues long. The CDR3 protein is CASSPSDTQYF. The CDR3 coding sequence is TGTGCCAGCAGCCCTTCCGATACGCAGTATTTT.

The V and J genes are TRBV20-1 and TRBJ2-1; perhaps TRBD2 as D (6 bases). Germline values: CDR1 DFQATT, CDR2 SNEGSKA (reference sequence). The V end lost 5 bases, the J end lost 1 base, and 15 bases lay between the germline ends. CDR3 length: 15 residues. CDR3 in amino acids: CSAGRERGSYNEQFF. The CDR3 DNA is TGCAGTGCTGGCCGGGAGAGGGGTTCCTACAATGAGCAGTTCTTC.

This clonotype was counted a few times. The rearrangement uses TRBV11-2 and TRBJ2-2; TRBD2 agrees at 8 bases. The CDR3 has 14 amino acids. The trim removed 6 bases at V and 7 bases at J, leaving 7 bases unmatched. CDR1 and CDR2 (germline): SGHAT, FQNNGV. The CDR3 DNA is TGTGCCAGCAGTTTCGGGGGGGAGATCGGGGAGCTGTTTTTT. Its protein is CASSFGGEIGELFF. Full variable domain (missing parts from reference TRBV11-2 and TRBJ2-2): EAGVAQSPRYKIIEKRQSVAFWCNPISGHATLYWYQQILGQGPKLLIQFQNNGVVDDSQLPKDRFSAERLKGVDSTLKIQPAKLEDSAVYLCASSFGGEIGELFFGEGSRLTVL.

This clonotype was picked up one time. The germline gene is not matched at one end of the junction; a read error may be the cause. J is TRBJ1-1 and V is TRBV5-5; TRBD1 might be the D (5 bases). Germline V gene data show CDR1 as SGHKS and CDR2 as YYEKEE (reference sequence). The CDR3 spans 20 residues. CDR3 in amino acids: CASSLVVARPDRRRWGELSF. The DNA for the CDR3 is TGTGCCAGCAGCTTGGTAGTCGCCAGGCCCGATCGCCGAAGATGGGGGGAGCTTTCTTTT.

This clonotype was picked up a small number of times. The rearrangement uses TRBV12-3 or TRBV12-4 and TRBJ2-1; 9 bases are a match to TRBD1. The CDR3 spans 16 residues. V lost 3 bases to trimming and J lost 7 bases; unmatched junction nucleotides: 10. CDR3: CASSFRTGDLGNEQFF. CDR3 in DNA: TGTGCCAGCAGTTTCAGGACAGGGGACCTCGGGAATGAGCAGTTCTTC.

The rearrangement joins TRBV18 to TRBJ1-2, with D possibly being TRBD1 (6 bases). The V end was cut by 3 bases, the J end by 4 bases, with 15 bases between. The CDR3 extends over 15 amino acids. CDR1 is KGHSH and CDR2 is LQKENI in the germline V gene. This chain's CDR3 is CASSPPGQGSYGYTF. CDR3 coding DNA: TGTGCCAGCTCACCCCCGGGCCAGGGGAGCTATGGCTACACCTTC.

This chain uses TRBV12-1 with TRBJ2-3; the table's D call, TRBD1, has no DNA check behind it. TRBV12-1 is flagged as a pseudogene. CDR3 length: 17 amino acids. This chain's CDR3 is CASSFCRGVKGTDTQYF. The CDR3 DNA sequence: TGTGCCAGCAGCTTTTGCCGGGGAGTGAAGGGCACAGATACGCAGTATTTT.

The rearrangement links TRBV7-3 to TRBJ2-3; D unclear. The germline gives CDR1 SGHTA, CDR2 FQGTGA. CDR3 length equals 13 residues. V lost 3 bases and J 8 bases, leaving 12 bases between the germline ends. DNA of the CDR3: TGTGCCAGCAGCTTTGAATTGCTGGGTACGCAGTATTTT. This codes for CASSFELLGTQYF.

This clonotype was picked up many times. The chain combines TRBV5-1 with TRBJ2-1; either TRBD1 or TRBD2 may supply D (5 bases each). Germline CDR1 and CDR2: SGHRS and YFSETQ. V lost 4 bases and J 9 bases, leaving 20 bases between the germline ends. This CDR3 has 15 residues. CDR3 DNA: TGCGCCAGCAGCCAACCGGGACCAAAGATGGGTGAGCAGTTCTTC. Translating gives CASSQPGPKMGEQFF. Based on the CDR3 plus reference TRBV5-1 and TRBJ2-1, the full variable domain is KAGVTQTPRYLIKTRGQQVTLSCSPISGHRSVSWYQQTPGQGLQFLFEYFSETQRNKGNFPGRFSGRQFSNSRSEMNVSTLELGDSALYLCASSQPGPKMGEQFFGPGTRLTVL.

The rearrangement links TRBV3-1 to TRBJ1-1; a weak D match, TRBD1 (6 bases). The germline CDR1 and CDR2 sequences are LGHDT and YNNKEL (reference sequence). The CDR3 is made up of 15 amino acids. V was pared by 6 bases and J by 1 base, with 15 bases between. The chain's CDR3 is CASSKTGFWNTEAFF. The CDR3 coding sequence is TGTGCCAGCAGTAAAACAGGGTTTTGGAACACTGAAGCTTTCTTT.

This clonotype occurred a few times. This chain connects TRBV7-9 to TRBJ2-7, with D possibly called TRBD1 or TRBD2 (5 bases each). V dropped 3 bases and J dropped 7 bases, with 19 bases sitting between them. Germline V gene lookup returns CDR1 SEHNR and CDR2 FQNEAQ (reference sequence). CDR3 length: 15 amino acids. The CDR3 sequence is CASSFNPGATQEQYF. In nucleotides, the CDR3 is TGTGCCAGCAGCTTTAATCCCGGGGCAACACAAGAGCAGTACTTC.

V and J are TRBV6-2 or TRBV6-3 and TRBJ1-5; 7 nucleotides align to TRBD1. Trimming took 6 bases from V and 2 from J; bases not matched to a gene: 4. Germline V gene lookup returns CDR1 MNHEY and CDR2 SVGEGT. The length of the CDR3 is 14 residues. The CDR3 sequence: CASRGTVGNQPQHF. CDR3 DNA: TGTGCCAGCAGGGGGACAGTAGGCAATCAGCCCCAGCATTTT.

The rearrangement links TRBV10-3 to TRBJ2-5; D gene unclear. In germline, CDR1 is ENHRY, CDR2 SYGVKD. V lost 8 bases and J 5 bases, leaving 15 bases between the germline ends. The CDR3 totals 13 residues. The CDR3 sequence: CAIGDWSGETQYF. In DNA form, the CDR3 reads TGTGCCATCGGCGATTGGTCCGGGGAGACCCAGTACTTC.

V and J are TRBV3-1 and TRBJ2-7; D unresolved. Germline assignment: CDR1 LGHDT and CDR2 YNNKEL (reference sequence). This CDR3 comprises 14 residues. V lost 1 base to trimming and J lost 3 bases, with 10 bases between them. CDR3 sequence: CASSQGEVDYEQYF. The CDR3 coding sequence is TGTGCCAGCAGCCAAGGAGAAGTGGACTACGAGCAGTACTTC.

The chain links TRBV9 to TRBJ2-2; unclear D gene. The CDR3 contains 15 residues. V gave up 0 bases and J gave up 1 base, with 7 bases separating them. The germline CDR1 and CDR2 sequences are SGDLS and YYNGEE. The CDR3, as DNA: TGTGCCAGCAGCGTAGTAAGTCAGAACACCGGGGAGCTGTTTTTT. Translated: CASSVVSQNTGELFF.

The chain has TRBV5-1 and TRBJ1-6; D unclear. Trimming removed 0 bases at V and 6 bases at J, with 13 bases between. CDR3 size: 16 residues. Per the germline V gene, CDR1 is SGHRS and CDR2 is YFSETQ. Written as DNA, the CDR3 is TGCGCCAGCAGCTTGGGGGCCAGGACGGCTAATTCACCCCTCCACTTT. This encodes CASSLGARTANSPLHF.

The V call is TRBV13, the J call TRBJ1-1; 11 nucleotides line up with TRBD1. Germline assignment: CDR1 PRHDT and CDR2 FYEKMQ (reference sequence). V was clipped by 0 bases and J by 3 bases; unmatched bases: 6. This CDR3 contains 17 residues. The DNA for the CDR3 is TGTGCCAGCAGCTTAGGGATTTCGGGACAGGGGGACACTGAAGCTTTCTTT. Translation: CASSLGISGQGDTEAFF. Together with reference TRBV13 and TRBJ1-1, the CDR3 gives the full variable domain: AAGVIQSPRHLIKEKRETATLKCYPIPRHDTVYWYQQGPGQDPQFLISFYEKMQSDKGSIPDRFSAQQFSDYHSELNMSSLELGDSALYFCASSLGISGQGDTEAFFGQGTRLTVV.

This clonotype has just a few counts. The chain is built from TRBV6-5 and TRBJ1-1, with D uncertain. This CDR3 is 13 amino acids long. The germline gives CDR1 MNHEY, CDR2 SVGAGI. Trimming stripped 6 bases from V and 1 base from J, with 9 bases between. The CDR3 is CASRPRGNTEAFF. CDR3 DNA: TGTGCCAGCAGACCCCGGGGGAACACTGAAGCTTTCTTT.

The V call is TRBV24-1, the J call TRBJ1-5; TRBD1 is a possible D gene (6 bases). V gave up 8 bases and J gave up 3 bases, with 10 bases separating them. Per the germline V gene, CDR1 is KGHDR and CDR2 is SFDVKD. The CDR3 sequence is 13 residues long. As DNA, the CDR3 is TGTGCCACCAACAGGGAGATCAATCAGCCCCAGCATTTT. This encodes CATNREINQPQHF.